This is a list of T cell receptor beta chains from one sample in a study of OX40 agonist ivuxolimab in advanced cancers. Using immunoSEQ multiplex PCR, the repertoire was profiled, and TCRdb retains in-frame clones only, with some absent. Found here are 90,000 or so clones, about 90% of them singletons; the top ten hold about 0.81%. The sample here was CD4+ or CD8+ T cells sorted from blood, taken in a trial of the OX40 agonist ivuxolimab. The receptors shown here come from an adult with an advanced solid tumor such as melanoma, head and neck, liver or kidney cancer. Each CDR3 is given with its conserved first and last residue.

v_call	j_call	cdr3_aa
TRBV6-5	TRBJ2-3	CASSYSGGTSTDTQYF
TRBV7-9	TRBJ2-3	CASSPGQLITDTQYF
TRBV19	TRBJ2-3	CASSIGGDQSDTQYF
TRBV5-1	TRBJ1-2	CASSLGQNYGYTF
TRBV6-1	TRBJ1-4	CASSLWDRENEKLFF
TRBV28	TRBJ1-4	CASSSAGRAGVYAKLFF
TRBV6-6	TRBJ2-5	CASSYDMDGVKQYF
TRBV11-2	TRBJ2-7	CASSPMYGQSYEQYF
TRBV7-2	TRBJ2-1	CASSLAARRYYNEQFF
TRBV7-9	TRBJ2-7	CASSLDCDLGQCSYEQYF
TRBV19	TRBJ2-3	CASSIAGTSGSITQYF
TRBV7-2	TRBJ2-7	CASSLRSGAYEQYF
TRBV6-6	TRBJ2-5	CASSYSAGAQYF
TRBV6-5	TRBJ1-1	CASSYEAGNTEAFF
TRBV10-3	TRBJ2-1	CASKRGVSIGRNEQFF
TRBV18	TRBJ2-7	CASSPDQASEQYF
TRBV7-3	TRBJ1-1	CASSPGATTEAFF
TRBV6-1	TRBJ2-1	CASSELGGSLNEQFF
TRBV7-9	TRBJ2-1	CASSPLDEQFF
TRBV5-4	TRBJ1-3	CASSDARGLSGNTIYF
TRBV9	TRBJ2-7	CASSVVRVLRHYEQYF
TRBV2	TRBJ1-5	CASSEGVYQPQHF
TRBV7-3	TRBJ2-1	CASSPFTRLLDEQFF
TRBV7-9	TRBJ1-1	CASSDGTDTEAFF
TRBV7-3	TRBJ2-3	CASSLLGTSTDTQYF
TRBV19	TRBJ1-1	CASTYTGEAFF
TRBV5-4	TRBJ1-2	CASISRGNYGYTF
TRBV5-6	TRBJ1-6	CASSSTGPLHF
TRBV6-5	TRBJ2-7	CASSLGQGDEQYF
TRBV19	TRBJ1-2	CASNLGISYGYTF
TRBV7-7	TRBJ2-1	CASSLAGGYNEQFF
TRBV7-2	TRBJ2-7	CASSLGEAWSYEQYF
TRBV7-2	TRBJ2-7	CASSLDHQGRLYEQYF